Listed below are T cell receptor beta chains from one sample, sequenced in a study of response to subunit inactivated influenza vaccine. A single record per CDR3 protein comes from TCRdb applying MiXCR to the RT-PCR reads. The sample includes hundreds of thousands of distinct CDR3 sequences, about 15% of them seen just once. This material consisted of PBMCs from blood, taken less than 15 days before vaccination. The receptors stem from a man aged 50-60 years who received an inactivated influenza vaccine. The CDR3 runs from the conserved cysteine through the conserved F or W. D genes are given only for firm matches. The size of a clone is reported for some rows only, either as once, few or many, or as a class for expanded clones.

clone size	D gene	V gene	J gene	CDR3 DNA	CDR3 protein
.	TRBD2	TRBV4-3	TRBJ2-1	TGCGCCAGCAGCCAAGGGTTTAGCGGGTTTCGCAATGAGCAGTTCTTC	CASSQGFSGFRNEQFF
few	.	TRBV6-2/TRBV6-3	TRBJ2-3	TGTGCCAGCCGAATTAGGAGAGATACGCAGTATTTT	CASRIRRDTQYF
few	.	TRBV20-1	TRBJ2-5	TGCAGTGCGGAAGCCGTGGCCAGGGGCGAGACCCAGTACTTC	CSAEAVARGETQYF
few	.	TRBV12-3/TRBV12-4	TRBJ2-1	TGTGCCAGCAGTTTAGAGGGCTTCAGCTCCTACAATGAGCAGTTCTTC	CASSLEGFSSYNEQFF
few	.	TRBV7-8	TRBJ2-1	TGTGCCAGCAGTGGCTCGGAGATCTCCTACAATGAGCAGTTCTTC	CASSGSEISYNEQFF
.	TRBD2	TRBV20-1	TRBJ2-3	TGCAGTGCTGCTCCTTTAGCGGGAGGGCCGAGTGAAGATACGCAGTATTTT	CSAAPLAGGPSEDTQYF
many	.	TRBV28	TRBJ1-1	TGTGCCAGCAGTTTATGGGGCAGGAACACTGAAGCTTTCTTT	CASSLWGRNTEAFF
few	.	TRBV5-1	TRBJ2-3	TGCGCCAGCAGCTTGGGTAGGGGCGCAGGGCTGACAGATACGCAGTATTTT	CASSLGRGAGLTDTQYF
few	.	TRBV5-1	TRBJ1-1	TGCGCCAGCAGCTTGGCCGTGGGTTTCACTGAAGCTTTCTTT	CASSLAVGFTEAFF
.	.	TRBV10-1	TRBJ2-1	TGCGCCAGCAGCCGGGACACTCCCTGGAATGAGCAGTTCTTC	CASSRDTPWNEQFF
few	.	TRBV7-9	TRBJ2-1	TGTGCCAGCAGCTTACCCGAATACAATGAGCAGTTCTTC	CASSLPEYNEQFF
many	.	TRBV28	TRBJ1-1	TGTGCCAGCAGTTTCTTCTCGGAAAAGGGTCGCACTGAAGCTTTCTTT	CASSFFSEKGRTEAFF
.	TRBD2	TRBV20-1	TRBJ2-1	TGCAGTGCTCGGACTAGCGGGAGGGCCAATGAGCAGTTCTTC	CSARTSGRANEQFF
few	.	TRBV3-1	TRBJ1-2	TGTGCCAGCAGCCAAGCCCCGGGGGCGCGGTATGGCTACACCTTC	CASSQAPGARYGYTF
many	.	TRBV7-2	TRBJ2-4	TGTGCCAGCAGCTCCGGTAGTACCAAAAACATTCAGTACTTC	CASSSGSTKNIQYF
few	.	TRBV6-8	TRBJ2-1	TGTGCCAGCAGTTACGCAAAACAGGGTTACAATGAGCAGTTCTTC	CASSYAKQGYNEQFF
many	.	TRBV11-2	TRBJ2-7	TGTGCCAGCAGCTCCTTACGTTGGGACTACGAGCAGTACTTC	CASSSLRWDYEQYF
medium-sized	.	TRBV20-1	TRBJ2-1	TGCAGTGCTCTACCAGACACTGAGCAGTTCTTC	CSALPDTEQFF
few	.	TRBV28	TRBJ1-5	TGTGCCAGCACCCGGGAAGACGGACCTTATCAGCCCCAGCATTTT	CASTREDGPYQPQHF
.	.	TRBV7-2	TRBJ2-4	TGTGCCAGCAGCTTAATGGGGCAGGGTTCCAAAAACATTCAGTACTTC	CASSLMGQGSKNIQYF
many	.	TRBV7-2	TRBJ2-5	TGTGCCAGCAGCTTAGTTGGGGGGCGCGAGGAGACCCAGTACTTC	CASSLVGGREETQYF
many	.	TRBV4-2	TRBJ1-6	TGTGCCAGCAGCCCAATAGGAGGACCAGGAGGTTGGTCCCTAAGTTCACCCCTCCACTTT	CASSPIGGPGGWSLSSPLHF
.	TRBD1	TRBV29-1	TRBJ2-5	TGCAGCGCCGCCGGACAGGGCATTTTCAAAGAGACCCAGTACTTC	CSAAGQGIFKETQYF